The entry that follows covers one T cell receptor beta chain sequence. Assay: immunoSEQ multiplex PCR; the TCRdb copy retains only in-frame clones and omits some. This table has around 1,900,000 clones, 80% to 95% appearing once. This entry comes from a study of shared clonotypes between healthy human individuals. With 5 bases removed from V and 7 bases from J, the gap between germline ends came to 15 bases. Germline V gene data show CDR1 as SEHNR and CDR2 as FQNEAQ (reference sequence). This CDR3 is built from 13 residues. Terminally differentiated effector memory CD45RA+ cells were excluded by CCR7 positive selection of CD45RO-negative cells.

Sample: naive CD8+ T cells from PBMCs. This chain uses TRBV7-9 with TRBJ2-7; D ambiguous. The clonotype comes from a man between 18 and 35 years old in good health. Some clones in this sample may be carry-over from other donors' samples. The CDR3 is CASSPWSLGEQYF. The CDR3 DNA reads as TGTGCCAGCAGCCCGTGGAGCCTTGGGGAGCAGTACTTC.